This T cell receptor beta chain was identified during a study of blood T cell repertoires in COVID-19. Study at large: Samples of COVID-19 (acute and convalescent) were obtained from the United States, Italy and Spain. Sources were T cells, B-cell-depleted T cells, or PBMCs; the material itself was cDNA or gDNA.

Per the study methods: Reference gene primer amplification gave estimated nucleated cell counts. Only in-frame clones appear in the TCRdb table, and some are missing; sequencing was by immunoSEQ multiplex PCR. That table supplies the V and J calls and clone size; D and trimming were determined from the DNA. The data contain around 210,000 clones, 85% of them singletons. Trimming removed 3 bases at V and 7 bases at J, with 14 bases between. CDR1 and CDR2 from the germline V gene are SGHKS and YYEKEE (reference sequence). The CDR3 is 14 residues long. This clonotype originated in a man in his fifties or sixties with COVID-19, enrolled during active disease. Sequencing was done on a sample of peripheral blood. The chain combines TRBV5-5 with TRBJ2-1, with D possibly TRBD1 on 6 matching bases. The DNA for the CDR3 is TGTGCCAGCAGCTGGGGGCAGGGTTGGAATGAGCAGTTCTTC. Protein: CASSWGQGWNEQFF. The whole variable domain, filled in from reference TRBV5-5 and TRBJ2-1, reads DAGVTQSPTHLIKTRGQQVTLRCSPISGHKSVSWYQQVLGQGPQFIFQYYEKEERGRGNFPDRFSARQFPNYSSELNVNALLLGDSALYLCASSWGQGWNEQFFGPGTRLTVL.